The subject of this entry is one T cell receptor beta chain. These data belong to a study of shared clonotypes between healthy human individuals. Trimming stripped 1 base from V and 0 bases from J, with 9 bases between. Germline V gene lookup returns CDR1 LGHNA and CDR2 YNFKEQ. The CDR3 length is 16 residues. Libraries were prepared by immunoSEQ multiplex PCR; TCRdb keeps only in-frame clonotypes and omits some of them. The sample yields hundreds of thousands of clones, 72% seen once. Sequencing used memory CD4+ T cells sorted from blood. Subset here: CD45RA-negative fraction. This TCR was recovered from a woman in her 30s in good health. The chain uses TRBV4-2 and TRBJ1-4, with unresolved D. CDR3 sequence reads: CASSQGRAATNEKLFF. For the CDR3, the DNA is TGTGCCAGCAGCCAAGGGCGAGCTGCAACTAATGAAAAACTGTTTTTT.